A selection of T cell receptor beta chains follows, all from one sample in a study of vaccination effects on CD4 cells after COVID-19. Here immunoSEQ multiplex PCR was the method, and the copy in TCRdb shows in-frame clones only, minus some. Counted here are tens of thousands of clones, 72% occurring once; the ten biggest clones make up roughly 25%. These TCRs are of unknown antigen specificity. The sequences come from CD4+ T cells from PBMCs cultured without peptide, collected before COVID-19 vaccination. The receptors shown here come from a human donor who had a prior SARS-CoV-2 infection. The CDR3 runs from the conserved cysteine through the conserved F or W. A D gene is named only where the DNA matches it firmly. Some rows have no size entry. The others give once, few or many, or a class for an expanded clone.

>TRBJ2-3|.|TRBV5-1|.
CASSSSGISTDTQYF
TGCGCCAGCAGTTCGTCCGGGATCAGCACAGATACGCAGTATTTT
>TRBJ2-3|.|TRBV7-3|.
CASSFAGGSTDTQYF
TGTGCCAGCAGCTTCGCCGGAGGGAGCACAGATACGCAGTATTTT
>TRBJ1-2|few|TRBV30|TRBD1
CAWSGIRGRLGGYTF
TGTGCCTGGAGTGGGATCAGGGGGCGCCTCGGTGGCTACACCTTC
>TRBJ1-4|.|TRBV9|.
CASSPRTRSEKLFF
TGTGCCAGCAGCCCTAGGACCCGGTCGGAAAAACTGTTTTTT
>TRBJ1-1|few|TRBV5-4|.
CASSLDSGMNTEAFF
TGTGCCAGCAGCTTGGACAGCGGGATGAACACTGAAGCTTTCTTT
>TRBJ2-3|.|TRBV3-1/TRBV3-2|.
CASSPSGSRMDTQYF
TGTGCCAGCAGCCCGTCAGGATCTAGGATGGATACGCAGTATTTT
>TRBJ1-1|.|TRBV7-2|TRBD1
CASSGRQGATEAFF
TGTGCCAGCAGCGGGCGACAGGGGGCAACGGAAGCTTTCTTT
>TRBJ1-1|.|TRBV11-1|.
CASSLARPLNTEAFF
TGTGCCAGCAGCTTAGCGCGGCCCCTGAACACTGAAGCTTTCTTT
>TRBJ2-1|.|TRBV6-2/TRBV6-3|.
CASSLLGPSYNEQFF
TGTGCCAGCAGTCTCCTGGGACCATCCTACAATGAGCAGTTCTTC
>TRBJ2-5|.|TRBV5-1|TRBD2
CASSFSGRAPETQYF
TGCGCCAGCAGCTTTAGCGGGAGGGCCCCAGAGACCCAGTACTTC
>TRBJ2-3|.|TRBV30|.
CAWTLGATNTQYF
TGTGCCTGGACCCTCGGGGCAACGAATACGCAGTATTTT
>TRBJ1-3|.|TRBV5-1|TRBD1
CASSVGQGWDTIYF
TGCGCCAGCAGCGTGGGACAGGGCTGGGACACCATATATTTT
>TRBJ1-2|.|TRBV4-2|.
CASSQVTAQDSYGYTF
TGTGCCAGCAGCCAAGTAACGGCCCAGGACAGCTATGGCTACACCTTC
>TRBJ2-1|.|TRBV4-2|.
CASSQEGQSPEQFF
TGTGCCAGCAGCCAAGAGGGTCAGAGTCCTGAGCAGTTCTTC
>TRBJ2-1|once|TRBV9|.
CASSVGGRGYEQFF
TGTGCCAGCAGCGTAGGAGGCCGAGGGTATGAGCAGTTCTTC
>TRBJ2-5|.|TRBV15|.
CATSRAQGQETQYF
TGTGCCACCAGCAGAGCGCAGGGCCAAGAGACCCAGTACTTC
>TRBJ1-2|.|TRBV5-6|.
CASSRQDRYYGYTF
TGTGCCAGCAGCCGACAGGACAGATACTATGGCTACACCTTC
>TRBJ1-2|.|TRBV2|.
CASRPNWGGYTF
TGTGCCAGCAGACCAAACTGGGGTGGCTACACCTTC
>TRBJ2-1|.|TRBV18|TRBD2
CASSEILAGLNNEQFF
TGTGCCAGCTCAGAGATACTAGCGGGGCTCAACAATGAGCAGTTCTTC
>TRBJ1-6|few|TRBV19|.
CASSVQGSPLHF
TGTGCCAGTAGTGTCCAGGGTTCACCCCTCCACTTT
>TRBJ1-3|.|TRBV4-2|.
CASSQVNTAGNTIYF
TGTGCCAGCAGCCAAGTAAATACAGCTGGAAACACCATATATTTT
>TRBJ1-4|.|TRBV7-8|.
CASSSREGNQKLFF
TGTGCCAGCAGCTCTCGTGAGGGGAATCAAAAACTGTTTTTT
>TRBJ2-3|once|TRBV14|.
CASSQVPDTQYF
TGTGCCAGCAGCCAAGTCCCAGATACGCAGTATTTT
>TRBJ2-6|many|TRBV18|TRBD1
CASSRTRPGTGHSGANVLTF
TGTGCCAGCTCACGAACCCGCCCCGGGACAGGCCACTCTGGGGCCAACGTCCTGACTTTC
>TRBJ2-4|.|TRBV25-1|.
CASSELSGAKNIQYF
TGTGCCAGCAGTGAATTGAGCGGAGCCAAAAACATTCAGTACTTC
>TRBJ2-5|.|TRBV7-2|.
CASSLLSGDSGTQYF
TGTGCCAGCAGCTTACTATCGGGGGATTCTGGGACCCAGTACTTC
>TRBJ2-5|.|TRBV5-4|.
CASSLAGTQETQYF
TGTGCCAGCAGCTTGGCAGGTACCCAAGAGACCCAGTACTTC
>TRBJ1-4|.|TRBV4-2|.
CASSQDSLAEGKLFF
TGTGCCAGCAGCCAAGACAGCTTAGCGGAGGGAAAACTGTTTTTT
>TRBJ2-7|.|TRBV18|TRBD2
CASSPDWDFGGETYEQYF
TGTGCCAGCTCACCCGATTGGGATTTCGGGGGGGAAACCTACGAGCAGTACTTC
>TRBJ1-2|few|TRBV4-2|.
CASSQGWKNYGYTF
TGTGCCAGCAGCCAAGGATGGAAAAACTATGGCTACACCTTC
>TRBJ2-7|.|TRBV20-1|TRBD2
CSASLTSGRGDEQYF
TGCAGTGCTAGTCTGACTAGCGGGAGGGGGGACGAGCAGTACTTC
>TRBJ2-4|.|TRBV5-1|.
CASSSRDGEIQYF
TGCGCCAGCAGCTCGCGGGACGGAGAAATTCAGTACTTC
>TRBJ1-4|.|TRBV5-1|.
CASRREAGNEKLFF
TGCGCCAGCAGGAGGGAGGCCGGTAATGAAAAACTGTTTTTT
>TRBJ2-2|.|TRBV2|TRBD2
CASSEMAGTSYTGELFF
TGTGCCAGCAGTGAAATGGCGGGGACTAGCTACACCGGGGAGCTGTTTTTT
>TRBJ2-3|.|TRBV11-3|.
CASSLEGRTRATTDTQYF
TGTGCCAGCAGCTTAGAGGGGCGGACACGAGCTACCACAGATACGCAGTATTTT
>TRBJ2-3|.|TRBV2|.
CASSEQPLLADTQYF
TGTGCCAGCAGTGAACAGCCATTGCTTGCAGATACGCAGTATTTT
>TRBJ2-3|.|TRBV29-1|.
CSAAARGLGDTQYF
TGCAGCGCTGCGGCCCGGGGATTAGGAGATACGCAGTATTTT
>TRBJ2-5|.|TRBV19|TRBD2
CASSIGVSGGVETQYF
TGTGCCAGTAGTATAGGGGTTAGCGGGGGGGTAGAGACCCAGTACTTC
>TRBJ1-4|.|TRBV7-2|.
CASSSQRGGPSLFF
TGTGCCAGCAGCTCCCAAAGGGGGGGACCATCTCTGTTTTTT
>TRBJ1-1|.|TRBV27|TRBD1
CASSRRTGGSSEAFF
TGTGCCAGCAGTCGACGGACAGGGGGATCCTCTGAAGCTTTCTTT
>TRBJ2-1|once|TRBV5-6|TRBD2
CASSLAGEYNEQFF
TGTGCCAGCAGCTTAGCGGGAGAATACAATGAGCAGTTCTTC
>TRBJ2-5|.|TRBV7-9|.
CASIPVGGETQYF
TGTGCCAGCATCCCTGTGGGCGGCGAGACCCAGTACTTC
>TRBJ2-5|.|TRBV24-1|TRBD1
CATSDTKGGGETQYF
TGTGCCACCAGTGACACCAAAGGGGGCGGGGAGACCCAGTACTTC
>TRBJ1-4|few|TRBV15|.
CATSRDTRSTYHF
TGTGCCACCAGCAGAGATACAAGGAGCACCTATCATTTT
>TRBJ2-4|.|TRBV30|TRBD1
CAFGTGAYKNIQYF
TGTGCCTTCGGGACAGGGGCATACAAAAACATTCAGTACTTC
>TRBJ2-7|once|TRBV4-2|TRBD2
CASTPLLAVAGVVGDEQYF
TGTGCCAGCACCCCTTTACTGGCGGTAGCGGGAGTAGTGGGAGACGAGCAGTACTTC
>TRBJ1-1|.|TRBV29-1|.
CSVERAGTEAFF
TGCAGCGTTGAGAGGGCAGGCACTGAAGCTTTCTTT
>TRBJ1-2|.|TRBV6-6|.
CASSPQGFYGYTF
TGTGCCAGCAGTCCCCAGGGGTTCTATGGCTACACCTTC
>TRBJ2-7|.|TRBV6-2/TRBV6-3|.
CASSYSIYEQYF
TGTGCCAGCAGTTACTCCATCTACGAGCAGTACTTC
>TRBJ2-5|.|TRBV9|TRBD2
CASSAPSGRGGETQYF
TGTGCCAGCAGCGCACCCAGTGGGAGGGGAGGTGAGACCCAGTACTTC